One sample yielded the 11 T cell receptor beta chains listed below, sequenced in a study of cytomegalovirus exposure and HLA in healthy donors. PCR was performed using 60 Vbeta and 13 Jbeta primers. The method was immunoSEQ multiplex PCR; TCRdb's version includes in-frame clones alone and lacks a portion of them. The profile shows approximately 120,000 clones, 65% to 80% of them singletons. Sample: PBMCs. The source of these receptors is a woman aged 55 to 70 in good health and CMV-seropositive.

This chain links TRBV25-1 with TRBJ1-2; no reliable D call. Trimming removed 2 bases at V and 0 bases at J, with 4 bases between. CDR1 is MGHDK and CDR2 is SYGVNS in the germline V gene. The CDR3 extends over 13 amino acids. The CDR3 DNA sequence: TGTGCCAGCAGTGAAACAGCTAACTATGGCTACACCTTC. It translates to CASSETANYGYTF.

This clone has only a few counts. This chain joins TRBV5-8 and TRBJ2-7, with D possibly matching TRBD1 (6 bases). This CDR3 contains 15 residues. CDR1 and CDR2 (germline): SGHTS, YDEGEE. The V end lost 0 bases, the J end lost 3 bases, and 13 bases lay between the germline ends. The CDR3 region is CASSLVGQRNYEQYF. The CDR3 coding sequence is TGTGCCAGCAGCTTGGTAGGACAGCGAAACTACGAGCAGTACTTC.

The rearrangement joins TRBV9 to TRBJ2-1, with D tentatively TRBD2 (6 bases). Germline V lookup: CDR1 SGDLS, CDR2 YYNGEE. Trimming left V 0 bases short and J 3 bases short, with 19 bases between. The CDR3 runs 18 residues. In DNA form, the CDR3 reads TGTGCCAGCAGCGTAGCTACGGGGGAGCGGTCCTACTACAATGAGCAGTTCTTC. Protein sequence: CASSVATGERSYYNEQFF. Combining the CDR3 with reference TRBV9 and TRBJ2-1 gives the whole variable domain DSGVTQTPKHLITATGQRVTLRCSPRSGDLSVYWYQQSLDQGLQFLIQYYNGEERAKGNILERFSAQQFPDLHSELNLSSLELGDSALYFCASSVATGERSYYNEQFFGPGTRLTVL.

The chain recombines TRBV7-2 with TRBJ2-7, with 12 bases that match TRBD2. The CDR3 totals 15 residues. V lost 5 bases, J lost 3 bases, and 5 bases stayed unmatched. Germline V gene lookup returns CDR1 SGHTA and CDR2 FQGNSA. This chain's CDR3 is CASSAGTSGHYEQYF. CDR3 DNA: TGTGCCAGCAGCGCCGGGACTAGCGGGCACTACGAGCAGTACTTC.

The genes are TRBV7-6 and TRBJ1-4, with D maybe TRBD1 (5 bases). Germline CDR1 is SGHVS and CDR2 is FNYEAQ. There are 16 residues in the CDR3. V was shortened by 2 bases and J by 0 bases, with 10 bases between the two germline ends. The CDR3 DNA is TGTGCCAGCAGCTTATCGACAGTCGCAACTAATGAAAAACTGTTTTTT. Its translation: CASSLSTVATNEKLFF. The entire variable domain, with the rest obtained from reference TRBV7-6 and TRBJ1-4, is as follows: GAGVSQSPRYKVTKRGQDVALRCDPISGHVSLYWYRQALGQGPEFLTYFNYEAQQDKSGLPNDRFSAERPEGSISTLTIQRTEQRDSAMYRCASSLSTVATNEKLFFGSGTQLSVL.

The chain uses TRBV5-5 and TRBJ1-6; maybe TRBD1 (6 bases). This CDR3 spans 17 amino acids. Germline CDR1 SGHKS, CDR2 YYEKEE (reference sequence). V shed 4 bases and J shed 0 bases, with 14 bases lying between them. DNA for the CDR3: TGTGCCAGCAGCCCACCCGACAGGAGCTCCTATAATTCACCCCTCCACTTT. This codes for CASSPPDRSSYNSPLHF. The full variable domain, in which reference TRBV5-5 and TRBJ1-6 provide the parts outside the CDR3, is DAGVTQSPTHLIKTRGQQVTLRCSPISGHKSVSWYQQVLGQGPQFIFQYYEKEERGRGNFPDRFSARQFPNYSSELNVNALLLGDSALYLCASSPPDRSSYNSPLHFGNGTRLTVT.

This rearrangement joins TRBV2 to TRBJ1-1; D perhaps matches TRBD1 (5 bases). The CDR3 is 12 residues long. Germline lookup yields CDR1 SNHLY and CDR2 FYNNEI. The ends were cut back, 6 bases at V and 8 bases at J, with 13 bases in the middle. CDR3 DNA sequence: TGTGCCAGCAGCCGGGTGGGGCAGGAAGCTTTCTTT. Its protein is CASSRVGQEAFF.

This chain links TRBV18 with TRBJ1-5; D might be TRBD1 (5 bases). The CDR3 is made up of 17 amino acids. Germline lookup yields CDR1 KGHSH and CDR2 LQKENI. The ends were cut back, 0 bases at V and 2 bases at J, with 14 bases in the middle. The CDR3 here is CASSPPGGVRGNQPQHF. CDR3 DNA: TGTGCCAGCTCACCACCCGGGGGGGTCAGAGGCAATCAGCCCCAGCATTTT.

The chain couples TRBV10-3 to TRBJ1-1; tentative D call: TRBD1 (5 bases). Germline CDR1 reads ENHRY; CDR2 reads SYGVKD. The CDR3 is made up of 14 amino acids. V lost 2 bases and J lost 0, with 7 bases in between. CDR3 DNA sequence: TGTGCCATCAGTGAGGGGGCCTTGAACACTGAAGCTTTCTTT. Amino acids: CAISEGALNTEAFF.

The chain links TRBV23-1 to TRBJ1-2; tentative D call: TRBD1 (5 bases). TRBV23-1 carries the ORF label, with uncertain function. Trimming shortened V by 0 bases and J by 6 bases, and 17 bases separated the two germline ends. CDR3 length equals 16 residues. CDR3 in amino acids: CASSQSWGEGRDGYTF. The CDR3 DNA reads as TGCGCCAGCAGTCAATCGTGGGGGGAGGGAAGGGATGGCTACACCTTC.

The chain recombines TRBV7-9 with TRBJ1-5; no firm D call. In germline, CDR1 is SEHNR, CDR2 FQNEAQ (reference sequence). V was trimmed by 4 bases and J by 2 bases, leaving 6 bases between them. This CDR3 has 13 residues. The CDR3 DNA is TGTGCCAGCAGCTCCAGTGGCAATCAGCCCCAGCATTTT. The encoded protein is CASSSSGNQPQHF.